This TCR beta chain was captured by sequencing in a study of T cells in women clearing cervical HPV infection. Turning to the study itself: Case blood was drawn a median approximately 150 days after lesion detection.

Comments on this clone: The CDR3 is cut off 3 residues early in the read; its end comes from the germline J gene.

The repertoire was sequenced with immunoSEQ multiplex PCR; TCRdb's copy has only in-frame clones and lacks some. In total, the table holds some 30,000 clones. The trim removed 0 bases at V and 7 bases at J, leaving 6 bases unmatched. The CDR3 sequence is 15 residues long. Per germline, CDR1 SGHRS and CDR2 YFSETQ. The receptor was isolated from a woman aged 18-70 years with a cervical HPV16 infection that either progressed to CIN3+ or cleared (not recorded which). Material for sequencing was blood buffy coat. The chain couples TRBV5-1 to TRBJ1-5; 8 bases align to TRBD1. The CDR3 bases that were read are TGCGCCAGCAGCTTGGCGGGACAGGTGGACCAGCCC. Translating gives CASSLAGQVDQP. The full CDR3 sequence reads CASSLAGQVDQPQHF.